These 28 T cell receptor beta chains originate from one sample sequenced in a study of identical twins. MiXCR, applied by TCRdb to the 5' RACE reads, yields one record per CDR3 protein. The sample comprises roughly 690,000 distinct CDR3 sequences, approximately 21% of which are singletons, and over 4% rests with the top ten. These records were also assigned to another study, of T cells expressing NK-cell markers.

The sequenced sample consisted of PBMCs. These receptors were taken from a young woman in good health.

The chain combines TRBV10-3 with TRBJ2-5; D unresolved. V was trimmed by 6 bases and J by 2 bases, leaving 16 bases between them. Germline assignment: CDR1 ENHRY and CDR2 SYGVKD. This CDR3 comprises 15 residues. CDR3 protein: CAIRDVLGKQETQYF. The DNA for the CDR3 is TGTGCCATCAGAGATGTCTTGGGGAAACAAGAGACCCAGTACTTC.

There are a few counts of this clonotype. V usage is TRBV7-2 and J usage is TRBJ2-3; maybe TRBD2 (5 bases). CDR1 is SGHTA and CDR2 is FQGNSA in the germline V gene. V was pared by 5 bases and J by 8 bases, with 17 bases between. The CDR3 runs 14 residues. CDR3 amino acids: CASSPRMEGGTQYF. CDR3 DNA sequence: TGTGCCAGCAGCCCCAGAATGGAAGGAGGTACGCAGTATTTT. The variable domain in full, with the rest retrieved from reference TRBV7-2 and TRBJ2-3, is GAGVSQSPSNKVTEKGKDVELRCDPISGHTALYWYRQSLGQGLEFLIYFQGNSAPDKSGLPSDRFSAERTGGSVSTLTIQRTQQEDSAVYLCASSPRMEGGTQYFGPGTRLTVL.

This clonotype was observed a few times. The chain is built from TRBV7-2 and TRBJ2-2; 11 positions match TRBD2. Germline V gives CDR1 SGHTA, CDR2 FQGNSA. The CDR3 totals 16 residues. V was pared by 2 bases and J by 8 bases, with 7 bases of the junction left unmatched. The CDR3 region is CASSLRASGRRGELFF. CDR3 coding DNA: TGTGCCAGCAGCTTAAGAGCTAGCGGGAGGAGGGGGGAGCTGTTTTTT.

This clonotype was counted ten times or more. The chain carries TRBV5-1 and TRBJ1-2; the D is unclear. With 6 bases removed from V and 4 bases from J, the gap between germline ends came to 13 bases. The CDR3 contains 13 residues. Germline V gives CDR1 SGHRS, CDR2 YFSETQ. CDR3 protein: CASTLDSGYGYTF. The CDR3 region has the DNA TGCGCCAGCACATTGGATTCAGGCTATGGCTACACCTTC. Full variable domain (missing parts from reference TRBV5-1 and TRBJ1-2): KAGVTQTPRYLIKTRGQQVTLSCSPISGHRSVSWYQQTPGQGLQFLFEYFSETQRNKGNFPGRFSGRQFSNSRSEMNVSTLELGDSALYLCASTLDSGYGYTFGSGTRLTVV.

In its sample, this clonotype was seen a few times. The chain combines TRBV20-1 with TRBJ1-5; tentatively, D is TRBD1 (6 bases). Germline loops: CDR1 DFQATT, CDR2 SNEGSKA (reference sequence). The V gene lost 6 bases and the J gene lost 3 bases, with 24 bases spanning the gap. This CDR3 is 17 amino acids long. For the CDR3, the DNA is TGCAGTGCGGTCCGGACAGCGAGTGGCGATGTCAATCAGCCCCAGCATTTT. It specifies CSAVRTASGDVNQPQHF.

As DNA, the CDR3 is TGTGCCATCAGTGAGTCAGCAGCGGCAATCTACAATGAGCAGTTCTTC. This sequence encodes CAISESAAAIYNEQFF. J is TRBJ2-1 and V is TRBV10-3; perhaps TRBD2 as D (5 bases). With 0 bases removed from V and 3 bases from J, the gap between germline ends came to 12 bases. The CDR3 runs 16 residues. Germline values: CDR1 ENHRY, CDR2 SYGVKD.

This clonotype has only a few counts. The V gene is TRBV20-1, the J gene TRBJ2-1, with 11 positions matching TRBD2. CDR3 length equals 14 residues. With 4 bases clipped from V and 5 bases from J, the junction kept 4 bases outside the gene matches. Germline assignment: CDR1 DFQATT and CDR2 SNEGSKA (reference sequence). The CDR3 loop is CSAKLAGVHNEQFF. The DNA for the CDR3 is TGCAGTGCTAAACTAGCGGGGGTACACAATGAGCAGTTCTTC.

The CDR3 loop reads CASSSPVETQYF. As DNA, the CDR3 is TGTGCCAGCAGCTCCCCCGTGGAGACCCAGTACTTC. The chain links TRBV11-2 to TRBJ2-5; D is ambiguous. Germline-derived CDR1 and CDR2 are SGHAT and FQNNGV. V was shortened by 4 bases and J by 5 bases, with 8 bases between the two germline ends. CDR3 size: 12 residues.

This chain uses TRBV5-1 with TRBJ1-6, with 9 positions matching TRBD1. V trimming: 4 bases; J trimming: 5 bases; junction bases outside the gene matches: 4. This CDR3 is 15 amino acids long. The germline V gene has CDR1 SGHRS and CDR2 YFSETQ. The CDR3 sequence: CASSGRTGDNSPLHF. Written as DNA, the CDR3 is TGCGCCAGCAGCGGGCGGACAGGGGATAATTCACCCCTCCACTTT.

The J gene is TRBJ2-5, the V gene TRBV10-3, with a weak D call TRBD2 (6 bases). Between the trimmed V and J ends, which lost 4 bases and 0 bases, there was a span of 12 bases. Germline values: CDR1 ENHRY, CDR2 SYGVKD. This CDR3 has 15 amino acids. CDR3 protein: CAISVSGEYQETQYF. CDR3 nucleotides: TGTGCCATCAGTGTGTCGGGAGAGTACCAAGAGACCCAGTACTTC.

This clonotype has a handful of counts. The V gene is TRBV7-8, the J gene TRBJ1-1; D is ambiguous. V shed 2 bases and J shed 5 bases, with 9 bases lying between them. The CDR3 is 13 amino acids. Germline V gene sequence: CDR1 SGHVS, CDR2 FQNEAQ. The CDR3 loop reads CASSLFPRTEAFF. In nucleotides, the CDR3 is TGTGCCAGCAGCTTATTCCCACGGACTGAAGCTTTCTTT.

This clonotype was seen only a few times. The V call is TRBV20-1, the J call TRBJ2-3; possibly TRBD2 for D (6 bases). The CDR3 has 16 amino acids. The V end was cut by 1 base, the J end by 0 bases, with 14 bases between. CDR1 is DFQATT and CDR2 is SNEGSKA in the germline V gene (reference sequence). The CDR3 is CSARVGLATSTDTQYF. In DNA form, the CDR3 reads TGCAGTGCTAGAGTTGGTCTAGCGACTAGCACAGATACGCAGTATTTT.

The chain couples TRBV5-5 to TRBJ2-1, with TRBD2 matching over 10 bases. The V gene's germline CDR1 is SGHKS and CDR2 YYEKEE (reference sequence). After removal of 1 base from V and 8 bases from J, the junction contained 12 bases not matched to a gene. The CDR3 runs to 17 residues. Written as DNA, the CDR3 is TGTGCCAGCAGCTTGTGGAGCGGGAGGGGACTTAGGGATGAGCAGTTCTTC. As protein: CASSLWSGRGLRDEQFF.

The chain carries TRBV11-2 and TRBJ2-6; a weak D match, TRBD2 (7 bases). The CDR3 is made up of 18 amino acids. Germline assignment: CDR1 SGHAT and CDR2 FQNNGV. V dropped 4 bases and J dropped 3 bases, with 19 bases sitting between them. The CDR3 spells CASSSRGGPQVGANVLTF. The DNA for the CDR3 is TGTGCCAGCAGCTCGAGGGGGGGCCCCCAGGTTGGGGCCAACGTCCTGACTTTC.

This clonotype was picked up a small number of times. The gene calls are TRBV10-3 and TRBJ1-3, with 7 bases aligning to TRBD1. The ends lost 5 bases at V and 2 bases at J; junction bases unmatched: 3. This CDR3 region has 14 residues. CDR1 is ENHRY, CDR2 SYGVKD, per germline. The CDR3 sequence is CAISQQGTGNTIYF. The CDR3 DNA reads TGTGCCATCAGTCAACAGGGGACTGGAAACACCATATATTTT.

This clonotype was counted only a few times. The chain is built from TRBV5-1 and TRBJ2-5; unclear D gene. Germline V lookup: CDR1 SGHRS, CDR2 YFSETQ. This CDR3 region has 14 residues. Trimming left V 0 bases short and J 4 bases short, with 10 bases between. CDR3 amino acids: CASSLGRGRETQYF. Written as DNA, the CDR3 is TGCGCCAGCAGCTTGGGTCGCGGCAGAGAGACCCAGTACTTC.

In its sample, this clonotype was seen a few times. V is TRBV12-3 or TRBV12-4 and J is TRBJ2-1; 10 bases map to TRBD2. V was clipped by 5 bases and J by 5 bases; unmatched bases: 9. The CDR3 length is 16 residues. This chain's CDR3 is CASSTPTGTSDNEQFF. As DNA, the CDR3 is TGTGCCAGCAGTACCCCAACCGGGACTAGCGACAATGAGCAGTTCTTC.

The J gene is TRBJ2-3, the V gene TRBV20-1; 9 bases fit TRBD2. Germline CDR1 is DFQATT and CDR2 is SNEGSKA (reference sequence). The CDR3 totals 16 residues. The V and J ends lost 6 bases and 7 bases, in that order; junction bases with no gene match: 17. CDR3 protein: CSANPQREVDRNTQYF. The DNA for the CDR3 is TGCAGTGCCAATCCTCAGCGGGAGGTCGATCGAAATACGCAGTATTTT.

The chain recombines TRBV12-3 or TRBV12-4 with TRBJ2-3, with D possibly TRBD2 on 6 matching bases. The CDR3 consists of 17 residues. V was clipped by 6 bases and J by 0 bases, with 19 bases between them. CDR3 nucleotide sequence: TGTGCCAGCAGCCCAGGAGGGAGAAGAACAAGCACAGATACGCAGTATTTT. It codes for CASSPGGRRTSTDTQYF.

The genes are TRBV20-1 and TRBJ2-1; D possibly corresponds to TRBD2 (5 bases). Germline V gene sequence: CDR1 DFQATT, CDR2 SNEGSKA (reference sequence). This CDR3 is 13 amino acids long. The chain's CDR3 is CSTQRSSYNEQFF. CDR3 sequence (DNA): TGCAGCACGCAGCGGAGCTCCTACAATGAGCAGTTCTTC.

This clonotype was detected a few times. This chain connects TRBV19 to TRBJ2-7; TRBD1 is a possible D gene (6 bases). This CDR3 has 15 residues. Germline CDR1 LNHDA, CDR2 SQIVND (reference sequence). V was clipped by 1 base and J by 0 bases, with 10 bases between them. DNA for the CDR3: TGTGCCAGTAGTATAGCGGACAGAAGCTCCTACGAGCAGTACTTC. Encoded protein: CASSIADRSSYEQYF. Variable domain in full (rest from reference TRBV19 and TRBJ2-7): DGGITQSPKYLFRKEGQNVTLSCEQNLNHDAMYWYRQDPGQGLRLIYYSQIVNDFQKGDIAEGYSVSREKKESFPLTVTSAQKNPTAFYLCASSIADRSSYEQYFGPGTRLTVT.

This clonotype appeared a few times. This rearrangement joins TRBV7-2 to TRBJ1-2; no definite D call. The length of the CDR3 is 12 residues. V was trimmed by 2 bases and J by 3 bases, leaving 4 bases between them. Germline CDR1 reads SGHTA; CDR2 reads FQGNSA. The CDR3 loop reads CASSLRYYGYTF. CDR3 DNA sequence: TGTGCCAGCAGCTTACGGTACTATGGCTACACCTTC.

The rearrangement joins TRBV5-1 to TRBJ2-3; 7 bases fit TRBD2. The junction had 13 bases not matched to a gene; V was cut back by 0 bases and J by 6 bases. Germline CDR1 SGHRS, CDR2 YFSETQ. The CDR3 extends over 17 amino acids. CDR3: CASSLVTSSGSEDTQYF. The DNA of the CDR3 is TGCGCCAGCAGCTTGGTGACTAGCAGTGGGTCTGAGGATACGCAGTATTTT.

This clonotype has a count of ten or more. The chain is built from TRBV5-1 and TRBJ2-7; unclear D gene. The CDR3 has 14 amino acids. In germline, CDR1 is SGHRS, CDR2 YFSETQ. Trimming took off 0 bases at V and 2 bases at J, with 9 bases between the two ends. Written as DNA, the CDR3 is TGCGCCAGCAGCTTGGGGGGATCCCCCTACGAGCAGTACTTC. It codes for CASSLGGSPYEQYF.

This clonotype was observed a few times. This rearrangement joins TRBV7-6 to TRBJ2-1, with 8 bases fitting TRBD1. Looked up from germline, CDR1 is SGHVS and CDR2 is FNYEAQ. This CDR3 has 14 amino acids. V gave up 4 bases and J gave up 8 bases; unmatched junction bases: 7. CDR3 protein: CASSYRDRGDEQFF. The CDR3 nucleotides are TGTGCCAGCAGCTACCGAGACAGGGGCGATGAGCAGTTCTTC. Using reference TRBV7-6 and TRBJ2-1 for the parts outside the CDR3, the full variable domain is GAGVSQSPRYKVTKRGQDVALRCDPISGHVSLYWYRQALGQGPEFLTYFNYEAQQDKSGLPNDRFSAERPEGSISTLTIQRTEQRDSAMYRCASSYRDRGDEQFFGPGTRLTVL.

This clonotype was seen more than once but under ten times. The V gene is TRBV7-6, the J gene TRBJ2-5; no reliable D call. The CDR3 is 15 amino acids. Germline CDR1 is SGHVS and CDR2 is FNYEAQ. Between the trimmed V and J ends, which lost 1 base and 4 bases, there was a span of 13 bases. In nucleotides, the CDR3 is TGTGCCAGCAGCTTAGATTCTCAAGGAAGAGAGACCCAGTACTTC. Protein sequence: CASSLDSQGRETQYF. Filled out from reference TRBV7-6 and TRBJ2-5, the complete variable domain reads GAGVSQSPRYKVTKRGQDVALRCDPISGHVSLYWYRQALGQGPEFLTYFNYEAQQDKSGLPNDRFSAERPEGSISTLTIQRTEQRDSAMYRCASSLDSQGRETQYFGPGTRLLVL.

In this sample, this clonotype turned up a few times. The rearrangement uses TRBV6-5 and TRBJ2-7; D tentatively fits TRBD1 or TRBD2 (5 bases each). V lost 0 bases, J lost 6 bases, and 15 bases lay in between. CDR1 and CDR2 (germline): MNHEY, SVGAGI. This CDR3 has 15 amino acids. Here the CDR3 DNA reads TGTGCCAGCAGTTACTCCCAGCGAGGGACGGGCGAGCAGTACTTC. As protein: CASSYSQRGTGEQYF.

This sequence joins TRBV29-1 and TRBJ2-1, with D unresolved. Trimming shortened V by 5 bases and J by 1 base, and 6 bases separated the two germline ends. Germline CDR1 is SQVTM and CDR2 is ANQGSEA. This CDR3 is built from 12 residues. The CDR3 DNA reads as TGCAGCGTTAGTAGATCCTACAATGAGCAGTTCTTC. It is translated as CSVSRSYNEQFF.